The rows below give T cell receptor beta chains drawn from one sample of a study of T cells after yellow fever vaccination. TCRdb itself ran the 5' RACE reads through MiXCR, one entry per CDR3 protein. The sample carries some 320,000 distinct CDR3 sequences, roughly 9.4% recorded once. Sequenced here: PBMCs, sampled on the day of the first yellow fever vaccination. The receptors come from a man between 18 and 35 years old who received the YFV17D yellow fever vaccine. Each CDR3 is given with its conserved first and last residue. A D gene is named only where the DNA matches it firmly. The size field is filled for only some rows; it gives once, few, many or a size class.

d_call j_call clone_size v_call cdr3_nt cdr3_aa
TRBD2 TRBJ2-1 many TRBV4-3 TGCGCCAGCAGCCCTAGTAGCGGGGGGCCGGACAATGAGCAGTTCTTC CASSPSSGGPDNEQFF
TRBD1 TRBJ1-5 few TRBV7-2 TGTGCCAGCAGCCCCGGGACAGTCTATCAGCCCCAGCATTTT CASSPGTVYQPQHF
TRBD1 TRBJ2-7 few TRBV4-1 TGCGCCAGCAGCCAAGATGGGACAGGGCCATTCTACGAGCAGTACTTC CASSQDGTGPFYEQYF
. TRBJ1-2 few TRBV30 TGTGCCTGGACAAGCCCGGAGCTTGGTGGCTACACCTTC CAWTSPELGGYTF
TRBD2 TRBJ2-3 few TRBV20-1 TGCAGTGCTAGAAAATCGGGGGGGCTAGCCACAGATACGCAGTATTTT CSARKSGGLATDTQYF
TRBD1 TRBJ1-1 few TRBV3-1 TGTGCCAGCAGCCAAGGGGTCGGCCCGGGACAGGGGATTTATGAAGCTTTCTTT CASSQGVGPGQGIYEAFF
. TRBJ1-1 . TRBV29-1 TGCAGCGTTGTCAGGGGTTTAAACACTGAAGCTTTCTTT CSVVRGLNTEAFF
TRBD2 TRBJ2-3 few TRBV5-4 TGTGCCAGCAGCCCTCGGGGGGGGCTCACAGATACGCAGTATTTT CASSPRGGLTDTQYF
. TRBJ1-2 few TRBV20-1 TGCAGTGCCACCCGGGGGGCGGGGCCCTATGGCTACACCTTC CSATRGAGPYGYTF
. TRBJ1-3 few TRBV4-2 TGTGCCAGCAGCCCAGACATCCGCGACTCTGGAAACACCATATATTTT CASSPDIRDSGNTIYF
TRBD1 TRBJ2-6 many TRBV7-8 TGTGCCAGCAGCTTGGGACAGGGAGCCGGGGCCAACGTCCTGACTTTC CASSLGQGAGANVLTF
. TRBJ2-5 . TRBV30 TGTGCCTGGAGTGTTGGACTTCTTGAGACCCAGTACTTC CAWSVGLLETQYF
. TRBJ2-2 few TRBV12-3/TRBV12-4 TGTGCCAGCAGTTTTGCGTATACCGGGGAGCTGTTTTTT CASSFAYTGELFF
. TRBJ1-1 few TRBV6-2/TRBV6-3 TGTGCCAGCAGTTACAGCGGTCCCCCCGAAGCTTTCTTT CASSYSGPPEAFF
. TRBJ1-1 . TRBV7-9 TGTGCCAGCTCCCCGGGACCAGAGAGTGAAGCTTTCTTT CASSPGPESEAFF
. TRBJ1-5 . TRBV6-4 TGTGCCAGCAGTGACTTCCCTAGCAATCAGCCCCAGCATTTT CASSDFPSNQPQHF
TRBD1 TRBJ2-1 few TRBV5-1 TGCGCCAGCAGCTCGGGGACAGGGGGCGATCGCCGTTTC CASSSGTGGDRRF
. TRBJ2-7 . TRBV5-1 TGCGCCAGCAGCCCAGCGAGCACCTACGAGCAGTACTTC CASSPASTYEQYF
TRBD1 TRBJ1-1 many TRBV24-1 TGTGCCACCAGTGACGGGGACAGCACTGAAGCTTTCTTT CATSDGDSTEAFF
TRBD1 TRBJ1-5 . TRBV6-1 TGTGCCAGCAGTCGACAGGGGGCCCGCAATCAGCCCCAGCATTTT CASSRQGARNQPQHF
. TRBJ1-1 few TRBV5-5 TGTGCCAGCAGCCGGACCCCAGGGAGGGGGACTGAAGCTTTCTTT CASSRTPGRGTEAFF
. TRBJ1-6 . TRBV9 TGTGCCAGCAGCGTAGAAGTAAACTCACCCCTCCACTTT CASSVEVNSPLHF
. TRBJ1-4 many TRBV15 TGTGCCACCAGCAGGATGAGGGGCGTCGGTAATGAAAAACTGTTTTTT CATSRMRGVGNEKLFF
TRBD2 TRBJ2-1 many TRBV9 TGTGCCAGCAGCGAACGGACTAGCGGAGGGGGTGAGCAGTTCTTC CASSERTSGGGEQFF
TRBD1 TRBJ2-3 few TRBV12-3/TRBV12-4 TGTGCCAGCAGTTTTAGGACAGGGGGAGATACGCAGTATTTT CASSFRTGGDTQYF
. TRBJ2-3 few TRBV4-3 TGCGCCAGCAGCCAACAGGAGCGGGCCTCTGATACGCAGTATTTT CASSQQERASDTQYF
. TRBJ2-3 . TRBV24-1 TGTGCCACCAGTGCTGGGGGACCAGATACGCAGTATTTT CATSAGGPDTQYF
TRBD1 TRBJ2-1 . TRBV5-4 TGTGCCAGCAGGGAGCGGACAGGCCCCTGGAATGAGCAGTTCTTC CASRERTGPWNEQFF
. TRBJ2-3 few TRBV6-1 TGTGCCAGCATCCGGACTGCTGATAGCACAGATACGCAGTATTTT CASIRTADSTDTQYF
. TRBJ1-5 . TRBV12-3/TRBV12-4 TGTGCCAGCCGAGCAGATAGCAATCAGCCCCAGCATTTT CASRADSNQPQHF
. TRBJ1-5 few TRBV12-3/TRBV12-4 TGTGCCAGCAGTCGCAATAATATCGCTAGCAATCAGCCCCAGCATTTT CASSRNNIASNQPQHF
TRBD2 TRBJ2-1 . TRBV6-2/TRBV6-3 TGTGCCAGCACTTTAGCGGGGGCATCTTACAATGAGCAGTTCTTC CASTLAGASYNEQFF
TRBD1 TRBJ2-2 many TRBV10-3 TGTGCCATCAGTCCGGACAGGGGGATGAACACCGGGGAGCTGTTTTTT CAISPDRGMNTGELFF
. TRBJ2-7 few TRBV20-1 TGCAGTGCTAGAGACCCTGAATTAGGGATTACCTACGAGCAGTACTTC CSARDPELGITYEQYF
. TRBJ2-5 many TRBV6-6 TGTGCCAGCAGTCCCGGGACTTTAGGGACCCAGTACTTC CASSPGTLGTQYF
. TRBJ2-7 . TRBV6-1 TGTGCCAGCAGTGAAGTACCCGCAGGCCGCCTCTCCTACGAGCAGTACTTC CASSEVPAGRLSYEQYF
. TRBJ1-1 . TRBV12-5 TGTGCTAGTGGTTTGGTATTGGGACCGAACACTGAAGCTTTCTTT CASGLVLGPNTEAFF
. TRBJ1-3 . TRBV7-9 TGTGCCAGCAGCCCTAACTCTGGAAACACCATATATTTT CASSPNSGNTIYF
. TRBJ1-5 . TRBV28 TGTGCCAGCAGTTTATTTTTCCAGCGCAATCAGCCCCAGCATTTT CASSLFFQRNQPQHF
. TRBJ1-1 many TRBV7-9 TGTGCCAGCAGGTCAACATCGAACACTGAAGCTTTCTTT CASRSTSNTEAFF
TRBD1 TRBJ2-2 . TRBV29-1 TGCAGCGTTGAGAGGGGCAGGGGGCAAAGCGGGGAGCTGTTTTTT CSVERGRGQSGELFF
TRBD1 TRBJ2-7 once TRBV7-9 TGTGCCAGCGGCTTGGGGACAGGGAATTACGAGCAGTACTTC CASGLGTGNYEQYF
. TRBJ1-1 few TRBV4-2 TGTGCCAGCAGCCAAGAACCCCCAGGGGCTGAAGCTTTCTTT CASSQEPPGAEAFF
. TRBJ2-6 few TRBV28 TGTGCCAGCAGTTTGCGGGGCCTGTCTGGGGCCAACGTCCTGACTTTC CASSLRGLSGANVLTF
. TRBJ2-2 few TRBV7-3 TGTGCCAGCAGCTATGGTCCCAAAAACACCGGGGAGCTGTTTTTT CASSYGPKNTGELFF
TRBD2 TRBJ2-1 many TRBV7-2 TGTGCCAGCAGCTTACAACCCGGGACTAGCGTTGGGACTGAGCAGTTCTTC CASSLQPGTSVGTEQFF
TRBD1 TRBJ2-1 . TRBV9 TGTGCCAGCAGCAAGAAACAGGGGGGCACGACCTACAATGAGCAGTTCTTC CASSKKQGGTTYNEQFF
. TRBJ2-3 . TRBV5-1 TGCGCCAGCTGTGAGGCGAGCACAGATACGCAGTATTTT CASCEASTDTQYF
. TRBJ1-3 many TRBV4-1 TGCGCCAGCAGCCCCTACAGGGACGCCTCTGGAAACACCATATATTTT CASSPYRDASGNTIYF
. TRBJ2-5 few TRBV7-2 TGTGCCAGCAGCTTAGGGGCAGAAGAGACCCAGTACTTC CASSLGAEETQYF
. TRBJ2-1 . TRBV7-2 TGTGCCAGCAGCTTCGCCCTGGGGTCCAGTCATGAGCAGTTCTTC CASSFALGSSHEQFF